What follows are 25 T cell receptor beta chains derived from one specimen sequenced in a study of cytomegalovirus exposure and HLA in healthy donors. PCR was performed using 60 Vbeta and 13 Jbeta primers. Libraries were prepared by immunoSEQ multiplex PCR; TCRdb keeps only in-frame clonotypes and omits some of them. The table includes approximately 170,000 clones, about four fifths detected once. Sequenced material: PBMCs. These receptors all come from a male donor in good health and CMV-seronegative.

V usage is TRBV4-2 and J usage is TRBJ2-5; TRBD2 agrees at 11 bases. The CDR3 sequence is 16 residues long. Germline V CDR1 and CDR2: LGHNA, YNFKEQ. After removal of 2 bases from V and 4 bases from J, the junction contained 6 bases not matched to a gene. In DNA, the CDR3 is TGTGCCAGCAGCCAATCCACTAGCGGGGGAGGAGAGACCCAGTACTTC. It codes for CASSQSTSGGGETQYF.

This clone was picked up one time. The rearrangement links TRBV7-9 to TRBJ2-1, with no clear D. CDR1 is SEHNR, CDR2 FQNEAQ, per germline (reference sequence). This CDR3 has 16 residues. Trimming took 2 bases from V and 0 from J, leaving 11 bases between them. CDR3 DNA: TGTGCCAGCAGCTTATATACTGCGGCCTCCTACAATGAGCAGTTCTTC. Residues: CASSLYTAASYNEQFF.

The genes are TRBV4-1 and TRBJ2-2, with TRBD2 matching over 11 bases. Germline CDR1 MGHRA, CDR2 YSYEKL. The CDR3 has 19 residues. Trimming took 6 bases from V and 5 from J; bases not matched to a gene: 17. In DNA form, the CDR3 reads TGCGCCAGCAGACAAAGGGACTTAGCGGGGGGGCGGTTTACCGGGGAGCTGTTTTTT. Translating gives CASRQRDLAGGRFTGELFF.

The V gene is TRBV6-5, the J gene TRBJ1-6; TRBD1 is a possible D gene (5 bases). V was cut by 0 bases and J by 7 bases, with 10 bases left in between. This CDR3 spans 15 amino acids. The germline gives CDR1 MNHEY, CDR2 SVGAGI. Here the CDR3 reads CASSYSTGVNSPLHF. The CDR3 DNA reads TGTGCCAGCAGTTACTCGACGGGGGTAAATTCACCCCTCCACTTT.

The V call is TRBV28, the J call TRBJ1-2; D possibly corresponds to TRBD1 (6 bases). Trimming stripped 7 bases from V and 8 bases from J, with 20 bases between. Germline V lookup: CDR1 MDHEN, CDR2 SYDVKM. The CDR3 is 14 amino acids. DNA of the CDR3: TGTGCCAGCACCACAGGGAGAGGGGAGAAGGGCTACACCTTC. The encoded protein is CASTTGRGEKGYTF.

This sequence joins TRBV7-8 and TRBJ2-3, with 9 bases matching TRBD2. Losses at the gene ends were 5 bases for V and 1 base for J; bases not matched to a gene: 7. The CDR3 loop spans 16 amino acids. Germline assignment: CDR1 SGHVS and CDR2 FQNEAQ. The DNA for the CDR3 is TGTGCCAGCAGCCTAACTAGCGGGTCACGCACAGATACGCAGTATTTT. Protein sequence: CASSLTSGSRTDTQYF. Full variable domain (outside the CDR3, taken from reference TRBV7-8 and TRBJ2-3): GAGVSQSPRYKVAKRGQDVALRCDPISGHVSLFWYQQALGQGPEFLTYFQNEAQLDKSGLPSDRFFAERPEGSVSTLKIQRTQQEDSAVYLCASSLTSGSRTDTQYFGPGTRLTVL.

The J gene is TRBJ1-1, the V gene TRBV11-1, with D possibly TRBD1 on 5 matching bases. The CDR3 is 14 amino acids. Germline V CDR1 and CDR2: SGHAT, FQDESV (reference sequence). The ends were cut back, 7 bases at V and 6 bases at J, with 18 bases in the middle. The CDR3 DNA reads TGTGCCAGCACCCACGGGAGGGGCCGGGCTGAAGCTTTCTTT. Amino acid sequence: CASTHGRGRAEAFF.

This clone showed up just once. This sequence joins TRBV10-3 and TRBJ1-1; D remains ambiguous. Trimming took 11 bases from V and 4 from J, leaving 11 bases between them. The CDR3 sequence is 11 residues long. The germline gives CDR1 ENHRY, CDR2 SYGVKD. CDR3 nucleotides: TGTGCCGCAATGGCGGGCACTGAAGCTTTCTTT. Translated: CAAMAGTEAFF.

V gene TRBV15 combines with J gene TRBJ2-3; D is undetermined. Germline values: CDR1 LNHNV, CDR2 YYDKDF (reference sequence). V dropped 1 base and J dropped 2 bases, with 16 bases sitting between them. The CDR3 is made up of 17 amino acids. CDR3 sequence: CATSRGSLNRYTDTQYF. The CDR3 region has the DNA TGTGCCACCAGCAGAGGTTCTCTTAATCGTTACACAGATACGCAGTATTTT.

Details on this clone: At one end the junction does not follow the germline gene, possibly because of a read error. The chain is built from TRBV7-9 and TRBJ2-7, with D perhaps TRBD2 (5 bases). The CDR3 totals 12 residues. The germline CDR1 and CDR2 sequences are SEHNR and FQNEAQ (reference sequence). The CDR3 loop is CSSSSLAGEQYF. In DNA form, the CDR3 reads TGTTCCAGCAGCTCCCTAGCAGGCGAGCAGTACTTC.

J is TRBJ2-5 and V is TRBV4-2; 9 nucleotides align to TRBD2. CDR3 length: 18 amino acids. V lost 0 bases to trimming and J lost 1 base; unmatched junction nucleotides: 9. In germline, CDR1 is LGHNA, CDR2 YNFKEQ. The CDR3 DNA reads TGTGCCAGCAGCCAAGAACTTCGTTTGACTAGCGGCCAAGAGACCCAGTACTTC. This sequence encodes CASSQELRLTSGQETQYF.

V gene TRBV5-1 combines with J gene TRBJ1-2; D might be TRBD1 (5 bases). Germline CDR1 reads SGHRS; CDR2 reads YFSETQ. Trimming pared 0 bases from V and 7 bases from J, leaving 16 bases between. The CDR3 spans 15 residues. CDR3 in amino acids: CASSLDGGEISGYTF. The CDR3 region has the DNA TGCGCCAGCAGCTTGGATGGGGGGGAGATTTCTGGCTACACCTTC.

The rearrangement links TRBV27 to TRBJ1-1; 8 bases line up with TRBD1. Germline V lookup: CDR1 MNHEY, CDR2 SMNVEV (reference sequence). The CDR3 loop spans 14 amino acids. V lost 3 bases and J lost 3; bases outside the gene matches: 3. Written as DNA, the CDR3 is TGTGCCAGCAGTTTCGCGGACAGGGACACTGAAGCTTTCTTT. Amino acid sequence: CASSFADRDTEAFF.

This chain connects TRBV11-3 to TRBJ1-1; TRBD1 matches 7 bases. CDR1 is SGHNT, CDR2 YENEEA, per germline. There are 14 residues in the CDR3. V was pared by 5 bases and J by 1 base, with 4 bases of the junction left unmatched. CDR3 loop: CASSPGDRNTEAFF. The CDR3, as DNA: TGTGCCAGCAGCCCGGGGGACAGGAACACTGAAGCTTTCTTT.

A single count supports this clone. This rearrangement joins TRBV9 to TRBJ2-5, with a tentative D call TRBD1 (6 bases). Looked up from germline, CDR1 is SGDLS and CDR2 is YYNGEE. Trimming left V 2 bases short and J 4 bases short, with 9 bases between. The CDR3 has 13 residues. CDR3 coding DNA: TGTGCCAGCAGCGTCAGGGGTGTAGAGACCCAGTACTTC. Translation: CASSVRGVETQYF. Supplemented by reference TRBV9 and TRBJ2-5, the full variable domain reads DSGVTQTPKHLITATGQRVTLRCSPRSGDLSVYWYQQSLDQGLQFLIQYYNGEERAKGNILERFSAQQFPDLHSELNLSSLELGDSALYFCASSVRGVETQYFGPGTRLLVL.

In DNA form, the CDR3 reads TGTGCCAGTAGCCAAACCCGGACTAGCTCGGCCCACGAGCAGTACTTC. Translated: CASSQTRTSSAHEQYF. This chain links TRBV19 with TRBJ2-7, with 8 bases fitting TRBD2. This CDR3 region has 16 residues. Trimming removed 6 bases from V and 5 bases from J; junction bases left unmatched: 15. In germline, CDR1 is LNHDA, CDR2 SQIVND (reference sequence).

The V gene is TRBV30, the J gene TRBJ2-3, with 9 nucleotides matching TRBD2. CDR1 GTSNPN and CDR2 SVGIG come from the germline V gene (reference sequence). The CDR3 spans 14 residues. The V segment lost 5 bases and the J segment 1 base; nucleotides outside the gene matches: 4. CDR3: CAWARGGRTDTQYF. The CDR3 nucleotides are TGTGCCTGGGCGCGGGGGGGCCGCACAGATACGCAGTATTTT.

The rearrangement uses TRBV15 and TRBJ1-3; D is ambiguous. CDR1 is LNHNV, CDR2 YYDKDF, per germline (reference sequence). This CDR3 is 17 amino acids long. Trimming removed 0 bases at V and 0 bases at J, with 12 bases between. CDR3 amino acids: CATSRDLVALSGNTIYF. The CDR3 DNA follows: TGTGCCACCAGCAGAGATCTAGTCGCCCTCTCTGGAAACACCATATATTTT. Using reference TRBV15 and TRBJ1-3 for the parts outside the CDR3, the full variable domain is DAMVIQNPRYQVTQFGKPVTLSCSQTLNHNVMYWYQQKSSQAPKLLFHYYDKDFNNEADTPDNFQSRRPNTSFCFLDIRSPGLGDTAMYLCATSRDLVALSGNTIYFGEGSWLTVV.

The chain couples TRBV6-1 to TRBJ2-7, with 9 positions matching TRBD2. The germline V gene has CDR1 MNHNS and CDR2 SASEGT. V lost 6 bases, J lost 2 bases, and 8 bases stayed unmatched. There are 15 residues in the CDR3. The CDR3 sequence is CASRGSGGRTYEQYF. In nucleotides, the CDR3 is TGTGCCAGCAGGGGCAGCGGGGGGCGGACCTACGAGCAGTACTTC.

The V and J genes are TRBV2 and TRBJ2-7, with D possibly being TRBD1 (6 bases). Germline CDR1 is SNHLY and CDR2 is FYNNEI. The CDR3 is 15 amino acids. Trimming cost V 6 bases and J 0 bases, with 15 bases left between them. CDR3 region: CASSKDRFSSYEQYF. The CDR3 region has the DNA TGTGCCAGCAGCAAGGACAGATTTAGCTCCTACGAGCAGTACTTC.

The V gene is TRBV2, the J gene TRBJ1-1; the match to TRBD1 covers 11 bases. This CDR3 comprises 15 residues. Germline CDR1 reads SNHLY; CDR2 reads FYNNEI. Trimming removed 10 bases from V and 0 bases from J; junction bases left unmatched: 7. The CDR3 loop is CAITDRGLLNTEAFF. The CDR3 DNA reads TGTGCCATCACGGACAGGGGGCTTTTGAACACTGAAGCTTTCTTT.

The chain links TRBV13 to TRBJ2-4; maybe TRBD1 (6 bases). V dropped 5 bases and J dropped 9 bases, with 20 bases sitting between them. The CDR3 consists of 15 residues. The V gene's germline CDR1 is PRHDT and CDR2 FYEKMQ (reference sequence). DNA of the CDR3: TGTGCCAGCAGCCATAAAGGCGCGGAAGGGGGCATTCAGTACTTC. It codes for CASSHKGAEGGIQYF.

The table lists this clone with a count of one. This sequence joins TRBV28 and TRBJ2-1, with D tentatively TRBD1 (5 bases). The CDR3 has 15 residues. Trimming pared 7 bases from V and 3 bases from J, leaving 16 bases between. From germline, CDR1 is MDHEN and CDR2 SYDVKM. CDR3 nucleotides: TGTGCCAGCACCCGGGTACAGGCGCACTACAATGAGCAGTTCTTC. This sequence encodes CASTRVQAHYNEQFF.

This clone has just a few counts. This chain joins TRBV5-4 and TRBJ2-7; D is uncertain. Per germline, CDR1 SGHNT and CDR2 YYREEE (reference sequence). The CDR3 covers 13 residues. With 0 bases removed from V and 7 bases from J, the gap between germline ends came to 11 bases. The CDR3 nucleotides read TGTGCCAGCAGCTTGGCCCGGGTTAGGGAGCAGTACTTC. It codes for CASSLARVREQYF.

CDR3 in amino acids: CASSQDPRTGQSEKLFF. CDR3 DNA sequence: TGCGCCAGCAGCCAAGACCCCCGAACAGGGCAATCCGAAAAACTGTTTTTT. The rearrangement links TRBV4-1 to TRBJ1-4; tentatively, D is TRBD1 (6 bases). The V gene's germline CDR1 is MGHRA and CDR2 YSYEKL. This CDR3 contains 17 residues. Trimming left V 0 bases short and J 8 bases short, with 19 bases between.